Listed below are T cell receptor beta chains from one sample, sequenced in a study of blood T cell repertoires in COVID-19. The data were produced by immunoSEQ multiplex PCR, yet TCRdb's version contains in-frame clones alone and is incomplete. The profile shows approximately 450,000 clones, 80% to 90% of them singletons. The sample consisted of PBMCs or T cells enriched from blood (not recorded which). The receptors were gathered from a man between 25 and 39 years old who had recovered from COVID-19. The CDR3 runs from the conserved cysteine through the conserved F or W. Fields, in order: D gene, V gene, clone size, J gene, CDR3 protein, CDR3 DNA. A D gene is named only where the DNA matches it firmly. Clone size is stated in some rows and not others, as once, few, many or a class when expanded.

NA	TRBV5-1	NA	TRBJ1-2	CASSLFRDSNYGYTF	TGCGCCAGCAGCTTGTTCCGGGACTCTAACTATGGCTACACCTTC
TRBD1	TRBV28	NA	TRBJ1-6	CASSSPGGRSQNSPLHF	TGTGCCAGCAGTTCGCCAGGGGGGAGATCTCAGAATTCACCCCTCCACTTT
NA	TRBV19	NA	TRBJ2-2	CASSRKPEGTGELFF	TGTGCCAGTAGTAGAAAGCCTGAGGGCACCGGGGAGCTGTTTTTT
TRBD1	TRBV7-9	NA	TRBJ2-1	CASSLLALTGAYNEQFF	TGTGCCAGCAGCCTATTGGCCTTGACAGGGGCCTACAATGAGCAGTTCTTC
TRBD1	TRBV7-9	NA	TRBJ1-2	CASSPFAGQGGGYTF	TGTGCCAGCAGCCCGTTCGCAGGACAGGGGGGTGGCTACACCTTC
TRBD1	TRBV19	NA	TRBJ2-2	CASSPTTGRAGELFF	TGTGCCAGTAGTCCCACGACAGGGCGGGCCGGGGAGCTGTTTTTT
TRBD1	TRBV7-6	NA	TRBJ2-1	CASSPNRDRSYNEQFF	TGTGCCAGCAGCCCCAACCGGGACAGATCCTACAATGAGCAGTTCTTC
TRBD2	TRBV7-9	NA	TRBJ2-7	CASSSLGLAPYEQYF	TGTGCCAGCAGCTCTCTCGGACTAGCGCCCTACGAGCAGTACTTC
TRBD2	TRBV24-1	NA	TRBJ2-1	CATSGGLAARNEQFF	TGTGCCACCAGTGGAGGACTAGCGGCTCGCAATGAGCAGTTCTTC
TRBD1	TRBV2	once	TRBJ1-3	CASTPQGTDTSGNTIYF	TGTGCCAGCACCCCACAGGGGACTGACACCTCTGGAAACACCATATATTTT
NA	TRBV28	NA	TRBJ2-2	CASRLAGGTGELFF	TGTGCCAGCAGACTAGCCGGAGGCACCGGGGAGCTGTTTTTT
NA	TRBV11-2	NA	TRBJ2-2	CASSLRRSGGELFF	TGTGCCAGCAGCTTAAGAAGGAGTGGAGGGGAGCTGTTTTTT
NA	TRBV10-3	NA	TRBJ2-3	CASLATSTDTQYF	TGTGCCAGCCTAGCGACTAGCACAGATACGCAGTATTTT
TRBD1	TRBV6-1	NA	TRBJ2-4	CASSEAGTGNIQYF	TGTGCCAGCAGTGAAGCAGGGACAGGGAACATTCAGTACTTC
NA	TRBV29-1	NA	TRBJ2-1	CSGGHASYNEQFF	TGCAGCGGGGGACATGCATCCTACAATGAGCAGTTCTTC
NA	TRBV9	NA	TRBJ1-1	CASSVATEVEAFF	TGTGCCAGCAGCGTAGCCACTGAGGTTGAAGCTTTCTTT
TRBD2	TRBV5-1	NA	TRBJ2-1	CASSSGRLTHNEQFF	TGCGCCAGCAGCTCCGGGAGGTTAACCCACAATGAGCAGTTCTTC